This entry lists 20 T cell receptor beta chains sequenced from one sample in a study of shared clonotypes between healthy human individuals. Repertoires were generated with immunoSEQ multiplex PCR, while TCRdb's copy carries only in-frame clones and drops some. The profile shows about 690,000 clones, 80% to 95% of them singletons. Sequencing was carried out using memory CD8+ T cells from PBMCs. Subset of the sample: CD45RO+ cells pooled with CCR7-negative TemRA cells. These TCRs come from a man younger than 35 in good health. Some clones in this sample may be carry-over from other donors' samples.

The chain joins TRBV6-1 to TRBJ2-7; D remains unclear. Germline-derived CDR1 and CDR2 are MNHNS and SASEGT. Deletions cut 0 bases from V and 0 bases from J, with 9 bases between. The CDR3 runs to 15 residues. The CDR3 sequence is CASSEARVYSYEQYF. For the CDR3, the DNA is TGTGCCAGCAGTGAAGCGCGTGTCTACTCCTACGAGCAGTACTTC.

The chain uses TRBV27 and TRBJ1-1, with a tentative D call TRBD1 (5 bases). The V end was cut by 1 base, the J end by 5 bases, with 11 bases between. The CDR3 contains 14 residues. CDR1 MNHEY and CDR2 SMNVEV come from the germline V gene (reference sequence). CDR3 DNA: TGTGCCAGCAGTTTATTTTGGGAGGGGACTGAAGCTTTCTTT. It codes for CASSLFWEGTEAFF.

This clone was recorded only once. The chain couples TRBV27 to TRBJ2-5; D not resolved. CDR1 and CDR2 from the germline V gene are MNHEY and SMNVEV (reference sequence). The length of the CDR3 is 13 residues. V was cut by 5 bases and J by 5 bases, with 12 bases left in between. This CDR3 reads CASSLLVSETQYF. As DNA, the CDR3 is TGTGCCAGCAGTCTCTTAGTGTCTGAGACCCAGTACTTC.

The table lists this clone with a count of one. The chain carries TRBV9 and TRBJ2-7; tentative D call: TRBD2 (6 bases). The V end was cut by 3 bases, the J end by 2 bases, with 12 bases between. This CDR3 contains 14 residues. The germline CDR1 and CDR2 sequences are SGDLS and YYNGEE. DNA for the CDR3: TGTGCCAGCAGCGCGGCGGGGTACACCTACGAGCAGTACTTC. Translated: CASSAAGYTYEQYF.

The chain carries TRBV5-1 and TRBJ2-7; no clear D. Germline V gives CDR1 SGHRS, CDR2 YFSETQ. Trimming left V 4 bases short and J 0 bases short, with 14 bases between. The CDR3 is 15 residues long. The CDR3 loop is CASSPQLDNSYEQYF. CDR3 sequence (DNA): TGCGCCAGCAGCCCTCAATTAGACAACTCCTACGAGCAGTACTTC.

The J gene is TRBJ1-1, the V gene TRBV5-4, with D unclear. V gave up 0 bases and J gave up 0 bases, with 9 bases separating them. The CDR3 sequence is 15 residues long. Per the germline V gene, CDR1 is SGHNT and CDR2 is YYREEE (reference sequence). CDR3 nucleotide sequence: TGTGCCAGCAGCTTGGCTGGGGTGTTGAACACTGAAGCTTTCTTT. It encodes CASSLAGVLNTEAFF.

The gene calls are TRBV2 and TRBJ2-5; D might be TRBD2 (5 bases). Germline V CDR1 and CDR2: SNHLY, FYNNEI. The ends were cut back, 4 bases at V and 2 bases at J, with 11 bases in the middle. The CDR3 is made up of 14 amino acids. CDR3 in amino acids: CASSAAASQETQYF. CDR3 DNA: TGTGCCAGCAGTGCAGCGGCTAGTCAAGAGACCCAGTACTTC. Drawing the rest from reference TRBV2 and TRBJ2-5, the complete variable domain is EPEVTQTPSHQVTQMGQEVILRCVPISNHLYFYWYRQILGQKVEFLVSFYNNEISEKSEIFDDQFSVERPDGSNFTLKIRSTKLEDSAMYFCASSAAASQETQYFGPGTRLLVL.

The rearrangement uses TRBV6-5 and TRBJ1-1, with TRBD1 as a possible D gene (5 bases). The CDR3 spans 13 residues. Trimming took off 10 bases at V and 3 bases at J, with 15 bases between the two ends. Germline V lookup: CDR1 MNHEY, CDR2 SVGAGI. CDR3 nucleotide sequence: TGTGCCACCAGGGATTTCGGGGACACTGAAGCTTTCTTT. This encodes CATRDFGDTEAFF.

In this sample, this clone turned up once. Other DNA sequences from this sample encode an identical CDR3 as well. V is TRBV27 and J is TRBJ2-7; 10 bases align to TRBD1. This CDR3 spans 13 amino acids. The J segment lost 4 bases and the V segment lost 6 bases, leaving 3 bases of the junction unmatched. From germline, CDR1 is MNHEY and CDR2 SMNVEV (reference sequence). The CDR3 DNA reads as TGTGCCAGCAGGGACAGGGGGGCGTACGAGCAGTACTTC. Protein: CASRDRGAYEQYF.

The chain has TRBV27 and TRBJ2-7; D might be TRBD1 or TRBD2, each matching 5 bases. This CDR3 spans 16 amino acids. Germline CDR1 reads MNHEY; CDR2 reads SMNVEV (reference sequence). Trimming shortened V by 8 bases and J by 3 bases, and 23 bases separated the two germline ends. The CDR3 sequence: CASDPDSREYNYEQYF. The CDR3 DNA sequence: TGTGCCAGCGACCCAGATTCCAGGGAGTATAACTACGAGCAGTACTTC.

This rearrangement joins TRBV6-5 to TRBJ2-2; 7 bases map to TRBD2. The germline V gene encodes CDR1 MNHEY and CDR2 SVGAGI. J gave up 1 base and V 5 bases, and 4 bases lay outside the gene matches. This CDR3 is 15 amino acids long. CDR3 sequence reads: CASSLAEKNTGELFF. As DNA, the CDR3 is TGTGCCAGCAGTCTAGCGGAAAAGAACACCGGGGAGCTGTTTTTT.

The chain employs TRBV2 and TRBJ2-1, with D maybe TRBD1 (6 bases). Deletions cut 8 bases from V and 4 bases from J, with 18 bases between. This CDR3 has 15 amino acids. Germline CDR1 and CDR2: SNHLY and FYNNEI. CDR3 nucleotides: TGTGCCAGCGGGGGCAGCGCTAGGAAATACAATGAGCAGTTCTTC. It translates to CASGGSARKYNEQFF.

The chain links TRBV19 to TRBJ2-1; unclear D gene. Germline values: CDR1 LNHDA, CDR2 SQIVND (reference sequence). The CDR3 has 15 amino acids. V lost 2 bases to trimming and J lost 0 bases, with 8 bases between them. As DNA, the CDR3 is TGTGCCAGTAGTATAAGTCAGAGCTCCTACAATGAGCAGTTCTTC. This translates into CASSISQSSYNEQFF.

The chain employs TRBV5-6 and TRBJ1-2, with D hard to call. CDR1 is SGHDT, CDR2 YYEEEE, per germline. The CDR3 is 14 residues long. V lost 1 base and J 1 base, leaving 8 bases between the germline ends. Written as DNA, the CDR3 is TGTGCCAGCAGCTTGTATCAGATTAACTATGGCTACACCTTC. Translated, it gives CASSLYQINYGYTF.

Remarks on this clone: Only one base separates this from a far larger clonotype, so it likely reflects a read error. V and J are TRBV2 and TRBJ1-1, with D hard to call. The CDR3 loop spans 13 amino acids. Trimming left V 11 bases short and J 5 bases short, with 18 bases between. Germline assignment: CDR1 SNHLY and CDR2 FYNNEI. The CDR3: CAARVEVWTEAFF. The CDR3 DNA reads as TGTGCCGCGCGGGTGGAGGTATGGACTGAAGCTTTCTTT.

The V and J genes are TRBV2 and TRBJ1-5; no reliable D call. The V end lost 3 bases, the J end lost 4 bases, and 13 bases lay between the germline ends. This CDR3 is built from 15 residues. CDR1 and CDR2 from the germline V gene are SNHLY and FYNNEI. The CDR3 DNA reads TGTGCCAGCAGTGACTCGGGAGGAGGGAATCAGCCCCAGCATTTT. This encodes CASSDSGGGNQPQHF.

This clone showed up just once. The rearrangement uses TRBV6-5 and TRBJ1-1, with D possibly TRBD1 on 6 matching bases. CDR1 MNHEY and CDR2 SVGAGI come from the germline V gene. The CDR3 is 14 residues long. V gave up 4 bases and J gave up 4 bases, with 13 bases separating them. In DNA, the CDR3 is TGTGCCAGCAGTTTAAAGGGAGGGGGCACTGAAGCTTTCTTT. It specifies CASSLKGGGTEAFF.

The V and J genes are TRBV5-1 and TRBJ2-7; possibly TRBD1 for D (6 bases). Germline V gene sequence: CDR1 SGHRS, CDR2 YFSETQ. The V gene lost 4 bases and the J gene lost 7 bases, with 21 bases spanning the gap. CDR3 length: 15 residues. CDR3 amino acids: CASSGIVRGLEEQYF. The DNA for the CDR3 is TGCGCCAGCAGCGGTATCGTCAGGGGTCTGGAGGAGCAGTACTTC. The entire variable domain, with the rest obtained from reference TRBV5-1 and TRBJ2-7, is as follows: KAGVTQTPRYLIKTRGQQVTLSCSPISGHRSVSWYQQTPGQGLQFLFEYFSETQRNKGNFPGRFSGRQFSNSRSEMNVSTLELGDSALYLCASSGIVRGLEEQYFGPGTRLTVT.

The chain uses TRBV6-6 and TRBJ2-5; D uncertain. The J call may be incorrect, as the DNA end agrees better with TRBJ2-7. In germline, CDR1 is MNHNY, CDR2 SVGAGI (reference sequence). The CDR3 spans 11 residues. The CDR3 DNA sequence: TGTGCCAGCAGTCAGCCGAGCGAGCAGTACTTC. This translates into CASSQPSEQYF.

CDR3 DNA: TGTGCCAGCAGCTTAAGTAAAAGTCCCACCGGGGAGCTGTTTTTT. Its protein is CASSLSKSPTGELFF. V gene TRBV7-3 combines with J gene TRBJ2-2; D is ambiguous. This CDR3 has 15 amino acids. Germline V gene sequence: CDR1 SGHTA, CDR2 FQGTGA. Trimming stripped 1 base from V and 4 bases from J, with 10 bases between.